The 28 T cell receptor beta chains in this list originate from one sample, sequenced in a study of vaccination and CD4 T cells after COVID-19. Their target antigens are unknown. Scientists ran DNA taken from cultured CD4+ T cells through the Oncomine TCR Beta short-read assay for sequencing. TCRdb re-called the PCR reads with MiXCR, one entry per CDR3 protein. The profile shows more than 15,000 distinct CDR3 sequences, approximately 55% of them singletons. Specified treatment: roughly 11-day PBMC culture with coronavirus spike peptide pools or control peptides (ViraFEST assay). The sequenced sample consisted of CD4+ T cells from blood, cultured in vitro. These receptors were collected from a human donor who had recovered from COVID-19.

This clonotype has a handful of counts. This rearrangement joins TRBV6-5 to TRBJ2-3; 10 positions match TRBD1. V was clipped by 4 bases and J by 1 base; unmatched bases: 5. This CDR3 region has 16 residues. Germline loops: CDR1 MNHEY, CDR2 SVGAGI. CDR3 protein: CASSSPGTGGTDTQYF. CDR3 sequence (DNA): TGTGCCAGCAGTTCCCCCGGGACAGGGGGCACAGATACGCAGTATTTT.

The chain has TRBV20-1 and TRBJ1-5, with a possible D match to TRBD1 (5 bases). Germline V CDR1 and CDR2: DFQATT, SNEGSKA (reference sequence). Trimming pared 5 bases from V and 6 bases from J, leaving 20 bases between. The CDR3 has 15 residues. The CDR3 region is CSASPGPRPSQPQHF. The CDR3 DNA sequence: TGCAGTGCTTCCCCGGGACCTAGGCCCAGTCAGCCCCAGCATTTT.

The chain couples TRBV12-3 or TRBV12-4 to TRBJ1-5, with TRBD1 identical over 9 bases. This CDR3 is built from 18 residues. Trimming removed 7 bases from V and 0 bases from J; junction bases left unmatched: 13. CDR3 region: CASTTGGSLRYSNQPQHF. The CDR3 DNA is TGTGCCAGCACCACAGGGGGCAGTTTAAGGTATAGCAATCAGCCCCAGCATTTT.

This clonotype was found once. This chain joins TRBV2 and TRBJ1-1; a weak D match, TRBD1 (6 bases). The CDR3 spans 15 residues. Germline V gives CDR1 SNHLY, CDR2 FYNNEI. In DNA, the CDR3 is TGTGGCGCAGCGAGGAGGGGGGGGGATGGCACTGAAGCTTTCTTT. Its translation is CGAARRGGDGTEAFF.

The V and J genes are TRBV7-9 and TRBJ1-1, with D uncertain. The CDR3 totals 12 residues. With 5 bases removed from V and 3 bases from J, the gap between germline ends came to 7 bases. Germline V gives CDR1 SEHNR, CDR2 FQNEAQ (reference sequence). CDR3 residues: CASSETHTEAFF. CDR3 bases: TGTGCCAGCAGCGAGACCCACACTGAAGCTTTCTTT.

This chain connects TRBV20-1 to TRBJ1-5; a possible D gene is TRBD1 (5 bases). Per the germline V gene, CDR1 is DFQATT and CDR2 is SNEGSKA (reference sequence). V shed 5 bases and J shed 7 bases, with 15 bases lying between them. There are 13 residues in the CDR3. Written as DNA, the CDR3 is TGCAGTGCTTACGGGACTTTAGGGCAGCCCCAGCATTTT. Protein sequence: CSAYGTLGQPQHF.

This chain connects TRBV7-2 to TRBJ1-2; D is possibly TRBD1 (6 bases). The CDR3 has 15 amino acids. CDR1 SGHTA and CDR2 FQGNSA come from the germline V gene. Trimming shortened V by 5 bases and J by 4 bases, and 17 bases separated the two germline ends. The chain's CDR3 is CASSPFMDRAYGYTF. In DNA form, the CDR3 reads TGTGCCAGCAGCCCTTTCATGGACAGAGCCTATGGCTACACCTTC.

J is TRBJ2-2 and V is TRBV30; D not certain. Trimming took 2 bases from V and 6 from J, leaving 16 bases between them. CDR3 length equals 15 residues. Germline CDR1 is GTSNPN and CDR2 is SVGIG (reference sequence). This CDR3 is CAWSFHPDSSGELFF. CDR3 sequence (DNA): TGTGCCTGGAGTTTTCACCCAGACTCTTCCGGGGAGCTGTTTTTT.

The rearrangement uses TRBV5-6 and TRBJ2-2, with TRBD1 identical over 7 bases. The length of the CDR3 is 16 residues. V shed 2 bases, J shed 7 bases, and the junction held 11 bases outside the gene matches. Germline V CDR1 and CDR2: SGHDT, YYEEEE. The CDR3 DNA reads TGTGCCAGCAGCTTTGACAGGGTAGAAGGGGTCGGGGAGCTGTTTTTT. Translation gives CASSFDRVEGVGELFF. Filled out from reference TRBV5-6 and TRBJ2-2, the complete variable domain reads DAGVTQSPTHLIKTRGQQVTLRCSPKSGHDTVSWYQQALGQGPQFIFQYYEEEERQRGNFPDRFSGHQFPNYSSELNVNALLLGDSALYLCASSFDRVEGVGELFFGEGSRLTVL.

The chain joins TRBV20-1 to TRBJ1-2, with 7 bases identical to TRBD1. The V gene end was trimmed by 6 bases and the J gene end by 7 bases; junction bases not matched to a gene: 14. The CDR3 runs 14 residues. From germline, CDR1 is DFQATT and CDR2 SNEGSKA (reference sequence). The CDR3 coding sequence is TGCAGTGCCCTAGGTACAGGGGAATTTTCTGGCTACACCTTC. It specifies CSALGTGEFSGYTF.

This rearrangement joins TRBV7-2 to TRBJ1-1; no clear D. The CDR3 totals 13 residues. Germline assignment: CDR1 SGHTA and CDR2 FQGNSA. Deletions cut 4 bases from V and 3 bases from J, with 9 bases between. CDR3 sequence reads: CASSWTGDTEAFF. CDR3 nucleotide sequence: TGTGCCAGCAGCTGGACGGGAGACACTGAAGCTTTCTTT.

This clonotype was seen a handful of times. The rearrangement uses TRBV19 and TRBJ1-5, with 8 positions matching TRBD1. The CDR3 loop spans 14 amino acids. CDR1 is LNHDA, CDR2 SQIVND, per germline (reference sequence). The V gene end was trimmed by 4 bases and the J gene end by 5 bases; junction bases not matched to a gene: 4. In nucleotides, the CDR3 is TGTGCCAGTAGTACGCAGGGGGCCGATCAGCCCCAGCATTTT. Its translation: CASSTQGADQPQHF. Complete variable domain (other parts from reference TRBV19 and TRBJ1-5): DGGITQSPKYLFRKEGQNVTLSCEQNLNHDAMYWYRQDPGQGLRLIYYSQIVNDFQKGDIAEGYSVSREKKESFPLTVTSAQKNPTAFYLCASSTQGADQPQHFGDGTRLSIL.

The V call is TRBV27, the J call TRBJ2-2; D not resolved. This CDR3 contains 15 residues. Germline values: CDR1 MNHEY, CDR2 SMNVEV (reference sequence). The germline V and J ends were trimmed by 3 bases and 1 base, with 9 bases remaining between them. CDR3 in DNA: TGTGCCAGCAGTTTGCCCAACTTGAACACCGGGGAGCTGTTTTTT. It specifies CASSLPNLNTGELFF.

This clonotype appeared a single time. This rearrangement joins TRBV28 to TRBJ2-3; the D is unclear. Trimming removed 6 bases at V and 0 bases at J, with 10 bases between. The length of the CDR3 is 14 residues. Per the germline V gene, CDR1 is MDHEN and CDR2 is SYDVKM. The CDR3 nucleotides are TGTGCCAGCAGAGAGTCCGGAAGCACAGATACGCAGTATTTT. As protein: CASRESGSTDTQYF.

The chain uses TRBV7-2 and TRBJ2-7, with TRBD2 as a possible D gene (7 bases). Germline lookup yields CDR1 SGHTA and CDR2 FQGNSA. The germline V and J ends were trimmed by 4 bases and 2 bases, with 21 bases remaining between them. This CDR3 comprises 17 residues. For the CDR3, the DNA is TGTGCCAGCAGCTCGAGAGATGCAAGAGGGGGGGCCTACGAGCAGTACTTC. Protein product: CASSSRDARGGAYEQYF.

The gene calls are TRBV5-1 and TRBJ2-5; maybe TRBD1 (6 bases). V was cut by 2 bases and J by 1 base, with 9 bases left in between. Germline V gives CDR1 SGHRS, CDR2 YFSETQ. This CDR3 has 14 amino acids. The CDR3 DNA reads TGCGCCAGCAGCTTCTCAGGGGTCCAAGAGACCCAGTACTTC. It is translated as CASSFSGVQETQYF. Based on the CDR3 plus reference TRBV5-1 and TRBJ2-5, the full variable domain is KAGVTQTPRYLIKTRGQQVTLSCSPISGHRSVSWYQQTPGQGLQFLFEYFSETQRNKGNFPGRFSGRQFSNSRSEMNVSTLELGDSALYLCASSFSGVQETQYFGPGTRLLVL.

The chain employs TRBV4-1 and TRBJ1-2, with D uncertain. This CDR3 has 13 amino acids. The germline V and J ends were trimmed by 3 bases and 7 bases, with 12 bases remaining between them. Germline-derived CDR1 and CDR2 are MGHRA and YSYEKL. The DNA of the CDR3 is TGCGCCAGCAGCCAGGGGAGTGGGCTTGGCTACACCTTC. Translation gives CASSQGSGLGYTF.

The chain recombines TRBV27 with TRBJ1-2; TRBD1 aligns across 11 bases. CDR1 and CDR2 from the germline V gene are MNHEY and SMNVEV (reference sequence). V shed 5 bases, J shed 2 bases, and the junction held 7 bases outside the gene matches. The length of the CDR3 is 16 residues. Here the CDR3 reads CASSPGQGAVNYGYTF. The CDR3, as DNA: TGTGCCAGCAGTCCCGGACAGGGGGCGGTGAACTATGGCTACACCTTC.

This clonotype came up a few times. The chain combines TRBV7-3 with TRBJ1-6; D is unclear. This CDR3 spans 18 amino acids. V lost 7 bases and J lost 0, with 19 bases in between. Germline V gene lookup returns CDR1 SGHTA and CDR2 FQGTGA. The CDR3 DNA reads TGTGCCAGCATCTCCGCAGTCGAGGAAGGCTCCTATAATTCACCCCTCCACTTT. Its protein is CASISAVEEGSYNSPLHF.

In regard to this clonotype: The CDR3 end shows no conserved phenylalanine or tryptophan, and so a read error is likely. The chain uses TRBV7-3 and TRBJ2-1, with TRBD2 matching 8 bases. Germline V CDR1 and CDR2: SGHTA, FQGTGA. J was trimmed by 3 bases and V by 3 bases; bases with no gene match: 4. The CDR3 runs 15 residues. The CDR3 sequence is CASSFSSGLYNEQFY. In DNA, the CDR3 is TGTGCCAGCAGCTTTTCTAGCGGGCTCTACAATGAGCAGTTCTAC.

The chain carries TRBV20-1 and TRBJ2-2, with TRBD2 matching over 10 bases. The V gene's germline CDR1 is DFQATT and CDR2 SNEGSKA (reference sequence). After removal of 5 bases from V and 6 bases from J, the junction contained 9 bases not matched to a gene. This CDR3 contains 15 residues. The CDR3, as DNA: TGCAGTGCTGGTGCTAGCGGGAGAATTTCCGGGGAGCTGTTTTTT. It yields the protein CSAGASGRISGELFF.

The gene calls are TRBV7-6 and TRBJ2-1; D assignment may be TRBD1 or TRBD2 (6 bases each). The CDR3 has 12 amino acids. Germline assignment: CDR1 SGHVS and CDR2 FNYEAQ. With 2 bases removed from V and 9 bases from J, the gap between germline ends came to 8 bases. CDR3 loop: CASSLKGGEQFF. The CDR3 DNA is TGTGCCAGCAGCTTAAAGGGGGGTGAGCAGTTCTTC.

This chain connects TRBV20-1 to TRBJ2-7, with 8 bases matching TRBD1. V gave up 3 bases and J gave up 3 bases; unmatched junction bases: 13. This CDR3 has 16 residues. Germline CDR1 reads DFQATT; CDR2 reads SNEGSKA (reference sequence). The CDR3 DNA is TGCAGTGCTAGTCCCGACAGGGGCCTTACTTTCTACGAGCAGTACTTC. It encodes CSASPDRGLTFYEQYF.

The rearrangement uses TRBV20-1 and TRBJ2-5; D is ambiguous. The V and J ends lost 6 bases and 5 bases respectively, with 16 bases between them. This CDR3 comprises 13 residues. Germline CDR1 and CDR2: DFQATT and SNEGSKA (reference sequence). The CDR3 reads CSAGPDLVETQYF. The CDR3 DNA is TGCAGTGCCGGACCCGACTTAGTGGAGACCCAGTACTTC.

The chain is built from TRBV30 and TRBJ1-2; unclear D gene. The CDR3 totals 12 residues. Germline lookup yields CDR1 GTSNPN and CDR2 SVGIG (reference sequence). Here the CDR3 reads CAANKGNYGYTF. DNA of the CDR3: TGTGCTGCCAACAAGGGTAACTATGGCTACACCTTC.

The rearrangement uses TRBV28 and TRBJ2-2, with D possibly TRBD1 on 6 matching bases. The CDR3 has 14 residues. CDR1 MDHEN and CDR2 SYDVKM come from the germline V gene. The ends were cut back, 6 bases at V and 4 bases at J, with 12 bases in the middle. The CDR3 DNA follows: TGTGCCAGCAGACCGGGACAACTCACCGGGGAGCTGTTTTTT. Its translation: CASRPGQLTGELFF.

CDR3 loop: CSIAGTAPTDTQYF. In DNA form, the CDR3 reads TGCAGTATAGCGGGGACGGCTCCCACAGATACGCAGTATTTT. The chain joins TRBV20-1 to TRBJ2-3, with 8 bases identical to TRBD2. There are 14 residues in the CDR3. CDR1 and CDR2 (germline): DFQATT, SNEGSKA (reference sequence). V lost 8 bases, J lost 2 bases, and 9 bases stayed unmatched.

The rearrangement joins TRBV28 to TRBJ2-7; TRBD2 matches 7 bases. The V gene end was trimmed by 3 bases and the J gene end by 5 bases; junction bases not matched to a gene: 13. The CDR3 extends over 16 amino acids. Germline V lookup: CDR1 MDHEN, CDR2 SYDVKM. The CDR3: CASSFSSGGRGDEQYF. Here the CDR3 DNA reads TGTGCCAGCAGTTTTTCGTCGGGGGGACGTGGAGACGAGCAGTACTTC.